Following are 30 T cell receptor beta chains from one sample sequenced in a study of control samples from healthy donors and cancer patients (dated by TCRdb to about 2020). Libraries were constructed by the immunoSEQ multiplex PCR assay. TCRdb's version of the immuneACCESS table is confined to in-frame rearrangements and falls short of the full clone set. An unresolved V gene accounts for under half of the shortfall where checked; the remainder is of unknown origin. For this sample the table gives approximately 110,000 clones, of which roughly 89% were detected only once. The ten largest account for roughly 15% of the sample. The sample consisted of blood. The source of these receptors is a woman in her 50s in good health.

V is TRBV24-1 and J is TRBJ1-4; D not resolved. Germline loops: CDR1 KGHDR, CDR2 SFDVKD. Trimming stripped 3 bases from V and 5 bases from J, with 15 bases between. The CDR3 runs to 16 residues. CDR3 in amino acids: CATSDPGREKNEKLFF. The CDR3, as DNA: TGTGCCACCAGTGATCCGGGGAGGGAGAAAAATGAAAAACTGTTTTTT.

As DNA, the CDR3 is TGTGCCAGCAGCACTGACAGGGGATTCTCGGATACGCAGTATTTT. As protein: CASSTDRGFSDTQYF. The rearrangement joins TRBV11-3 to TRBJ2-3, with 8 bases aligning to TRBD1. The CDR3 spans 15 residues. Germline V gives CDR1 SGHNT, CDR2 YENEEA. V was clipped by 5 bases and J by 6 bases; unmatched bases: 10.

This chain links TRBV2 with TRBJ2-6; no definite D call. The CDR3 spans 16 residues. Trimming shortened V by 5 bases and J by 0 bases, and 11 bases separated the two germline ends. CDR1 SNHLY and CDR2 FYNNEI come from the germline V gene. The DNA for the CDR3 is TGTGCCAGCAGTTATAGTTCCTCCTCTGGGGCCAACGTCCTGACTTTC. As protein: CASSYSSSSGANVLTF.

This chain uses TRBV5-1 with TRBJ2-3; D is uncertain. Germline lookup yields CDR1 SGHRS and CDR2 YFSETQ. The CDR3 contains 13 residues. Trimming removed 4 bases at V and 3 bases at J, with 9 bases between. As DNA, the CDR3 is TGCGCCAGCAGCCTAGGGTTGACAGATACGCAGTATTTT. Protein product: CASSLGLTDTQYF. Full variable domain (outside the CDR3, taken from reference TRBV5-1 and TRBJ2-3): KAGVTQTPRYLIKTRGQQVTLSCSPISGHRSVSWYQQTPGQGLQFLFEYFSETQRNKGNFPGRFSGRQFSNSRSEMNVSTLELGDSALYLCASSLGLTDTQYFGPGTRLTVL.

This clone came up once. The CDR3 coding sequence is TGTGCCAGCTCACTTCACAGCACGGAGAAGTACTTC. Its translation is CASSLHSTEKYF. This chain joins TRBV18 and TRBJ2-7; D not resolved. The CDR3 length is 12 residues. Germline V gene sequence: CDR1 KGHSH, CDR2 LQKENI. V lost 4 bases and J 11 bases, leaving 15 bases between the germline ends.

The chain links TRBV19 to TRBJ1-2; possible D gene TRBD1, 6 bases. The ends were cut back, 7 bases at V and 7 bases at J, with 19 bases in the middle. This CDR3 region has 14 residues. Germline CDR1 and CDR2: LNHDA and SQIVND (reference sequence). The DNA of the CDR3 is TGTGCCAGTAATCTCCCCGGGGGCGTGAGTGGCTACACCTTC. Protein sequence: CASNLPGGVSGYTF.

J is TRBJ2-1 and V is TRBV4-1; D is uncertain. CDR1 and CDR2 (germline): MGHRA, YSYEKL. V lost 1 base to trimming and J lost 6 bases, with 16 bases between them. The CDR3 totals 16 residues. CDR3 sequence: CASSQVSGPTGNEQFF. The CDR3 DNA follows: TGCGCCAGCAGCCAAGTATCAGGACCAACGGGCAATGAGCAGTTCTTC.

This clone was seen only a few times. The chain combines TRBV4-2 with TRBJ2-3, with 10 bases lining up with TRBD2. The germline V gene has CDR1 LGHNA and CDR2 YNFKEQ. There are 17 residues in the CDR3. V shed 0 bases, J shed 5 bases, and the junction held 8 bases outside the gene matches. The CDR3 nucleotides read TGTGCCAGCAGCCAAGATCGGAGCGGGGGGGCCCAAGATACGCAGTATTTT. Protein sequence: CASSQDRSGGAQDTQYF.

This chain links TRBV6-5 with TRBJ2-7; D remains unclear. Germline assignment: CDR1 MNHEY and CDR2 SVGAGI. Between the trimmed V and J ends, which lost 7 bases and 2 bases, there was a span of 12 bases. The CDR3 runs to 13 residues. CDR3: CASTSGPTYEQYF. In DNA form, the CDR3 reads TGTGCCAGCACCTCAGGCCCGACCTACGAGCAGTACTTC.

This rearrangement joins TRBV4-3 to TRBJ1-2; no definite D call. V was shortened by 1 base and J by 4 bases, with 22 bases between the two germline ends. CDR3 length: 18 amino acids. Per the germline V gene, CDR1 is LGHNA and CDR2 is YSLEER. Written as DNA, the CDR3 is TGCGCCAGCAGCCAAGTATCTCACAATTCCCTCTTCCCCTATGGCTACACCTTC. Its translation: CASSQVSHNSLFPYGYTF.

The table lists this clone with a count of one. The V and J genes are TRBV19 and TRBJ2-7; D remains ambiguous. The germline V gene has CDR1 LNHDA and CDR2 SQIVND (reference sequence). V was cut by 1 base and J by 5 bases, with 9 bases left in between. This CDR3 spans 13 amino acids. CDR3 in amino acids: CASSIVGSDEQYV. CDR3 DNA: TGTGCCAGTAGTATAGTCGGCTCGGACGAGCAGTACGTC.

The CDR3 DNA follows: TGTGCCAGCAGTTTGGGGGGAGGGGGTCAGCCCCAGCATTTT. It yields the protein CASSLGGGGQPQHF. This rearrangement joins TRBV27 to TRBJ1-5, with D possibly matching TRBD1 (6 bases). The CDR3 contains 14 residues. V shed 3 bases and J shed 6 bases, with 12 bases lying between them. Germline V gene sequence: CDR1 MNHEY, CDR2 SMNVEV (reference sequence).

The chain is built from TRBV9 and TRBJ2-7, with D hard to call. There are 14 residues in the CDR3. Germline CDR1 is SGDLS and CDR2 is YYNGEE. The V and J ends lost 4 bases and 2 bases respectively, with 13 bases between them. CDR3 sequence: CASSPTSLPYEQYV. DNA for the CDR3: TGTGCCAGCAGCCCGACAAGCCTCCCCTACGAGCAGTACGTC.

The J gene is TRBJ2-7, the V gene TRBV4-3; TRBD1 matches at 8 bases. Trimming at V came to 1 base and at J to 7 bases, leaving 0 bases not matched to a gene. Germline CDR1 LGHNA, CDR2 YSLEER. CDR3 length: 12 residues. In nucleotides, the CDR3 is TGCGCCAGCAGCCAAGGGGACAGGGAGCAGTACGTC. Protein: CASSQGDREQYV.

This clone is termed medium-sized (0.01 to 0.1%). This chain joins TRBV7-8 and TRBJ1-2; weak D call: TRBD1 (5 bases). The V gene's germline CDR1 is SGHVS and CDR2 FQNEAQ. V lost 3 bases, J lost 8 bases, and 16 bases lay in between. The length of the CDR3 is 14 residues. The CDR3 DNA follows: TGTGCCAGCAGCTTGGGGCGGGTGTTTTGGGGCTACACCTTC. Amino acids: CASSLGRVFWGYTF.

This rearrangement joins TRBV7-2 to TRBJ2-1; possibly TRBD2 for D (6 bases). Trimming removed 5 bases at V and 5 bases at J, with 13 bases between. CDR3 length: 14 amino acids. Germline CDR1 is SGHTA and CDR2 is FQGNSA. In nucleotides, the CDR3 is TGTGCCAGCAGCGGGGCAAAGCGGGACAATGAGCAGTTCTTC. Protein sequence: CASSGAKRDNEQFF.

This rearrangement joins TRBV27 to TRBJ2-2; D uncertain. The CDR3 covers 13 residues. Trimming stripped 3 bases from V and 6 bases from J, with 8 bases between. Germline assignment: CDR1 MNHEY and CDR2 SMNVEV (reference sequence). The CDR3 is CASSLIGPGELFF. The CDR3 nucleotides read TGTGCCAGCAGTTTGATCGGACCCGGGGAGCTGTTTTTT.

The chain is built from TRBV28 and TRBJ2-7, with 8 positions matching TRBD2. Germline lookup yields CDR1 MDHEN and CDR2 SYDVKM. The V segment lost 3 bases and the J segment 7 bases; nucleotides outside the gene matches: 5. The CDR3 sequence is 13 residues long. CDR3 residues: CASSFGAGVEQYV. CDR3 nucleotide sequence: TGTGCCAGCAGTTTCGGAGCGGGAGTTGAGCAGTACGTC.

This sequence joins TRBV7-2 and TRBJ2-5; 10 bases agree with TRBD2. This CDR3 contains 15 residues. Trimming at V came to 5 bases and at J to 5 bases, leaving 8 bases not matched to a gene. Germline lookup yields CDR1 SGHTA and CDR2 FQGNSA. CDR3 bases: TGTGCCAGCAGCCTTATTCGTAGCGGGGGGGAGACCCAGTACTTC. As protein: CASSLIRSGGETQYF. Supplemented by reference TRBV7-2 and TRBJ2-5, the full variable domain reads GAGVSQSPSNKVTEKGKDVELRCDPISGHTALYWYRQSLGQGLEFLIYFQGNSAPDKSGLPSDRFSAERTGGSVSTLTIQRTQQEDSAVYLCASSLIRSGGETQYFGPGTRLLVL.

This clone was found a few times. V gene TRBV15 combines with J gene TRBJ1-4, with 7 bases fitting TRBD1. The ends lost 5 bases at V and 8 bases at J; junction bases unmatched: 11. Germline V CDR1 and CDR2: LNHNV, YYDKDF (reference sequence). This CDR3 comprises 15 residues. CDR3 residues: CATSGSRQGGEKLFF. The CDR3 bases are TGTGCCACCAGCGGTTCCCGACAGGGCGGGGAAAAACTGTTTTTT.

This chain's CDR3 is CATSDYRGWSTDTQYF. In DNA form, the CDR3 reads TGTGCCACCAGTGACTACAGGGGATGGAGCACAGATACGCAGTATTTT. The chain employs TRBV24-1 and TRBJ2-3; 7 bases map to TRBD1. Per the germline V gene, CDR1 is KGHDR and CDR2 is SFDVKD. The CDR3 runs to 16 residues. V dropped 4 bases and J dropped 0; count of bases not matched to a gene: 6.

The chain employs TRBV7-2 and TRBJ1-2, with D possibly matching TRBD1 (5 bases). Germline lookup yields CDR1 SGHTA and CDR2 FQGNSA. Trimming cost V 6 bases and J 7 bases, with 15 bases left between them. The CDR3 extends over 13 amino acids. DNA of the CDR3: TGTGCCAGCAGTCCTGGACACCCGGGTGGCTACACCTTC. Translated, it gives CASSPGHPGGYTF.

This clone was seen once. The chain carries TRBV7-9 and TRBJ1-1; 8 bases map to TRBD1. The ends lost 10 bases at V and 0 bases at J; junction bases unmatched: 7. The CDR3 runs to 14 residues. Germline CDR1 reads SEHNR; CDR2 reads FQNEAQ (reference sequence). CDR3 nucleotide sequence: TGTGCCACCCCCCAGGGGGCAGTGAACACTGAAGCTTTCTTT. Encoded protein: CATPQGAVNTEAFF. The entire variable domain, with the rest obtained from reference TRBV7-9 and TRBJ1-1, is as follows: DTGVSQNPRHKITKRGQNVTFRCDPISEHNRLYWYRQTLGQGPEFLTYFQNEAQLEKSRLLSDRFSAERPKGSFSTLEIQRTEQGDSAMYLCATPQGAVNTEAFFGQGTRLTVV.

The chain links TRBV27 to TRBJ2-2; 9 nucleotides line up with TRBD2. The trim removed 7 bases at V and 9 bases at J, leaving 9 bases unmatched. The CDR3 runs 14 residues. Germline-derived CDR1 and CDR2 are MNHEY and SMNVEV (reference sequence). CDR3 bases: TGTGCCAGCAAGGCCCTAGCGGGAAGATGGGAGCTGTTTTTT. This gives the protein CASKALAGRWELFF.

The chain joins TRBV5-6 to TRBJ2-1; possibly TRBD2 for D (6 bases). Germline loops: CDR1 SGHDT, CDR2 YYEEEE. The CDR3 runs to 16 residues. V shed 4 bases and J shed 8 bases, with 22 bases lying between them. The CDR3 region is CASSQTRGPRRHEQFF. CDR3 DNA sequence: TGTGCCAGCAGCCAGACTAGAGGGCCGCGGCGTCATGAGCAGTTCTTC.

The chain employs TRBV9 and TRBJ2-1; 10 nucleotides align to TRBD1. CDR1 and CDR2 from the germline V gene are SGDLS and YYNGEE. V shed 5 bases, J shed 2 bases, and the junction held 7 bases outside the gene matches. This CDR3 is built from 16 residues. CDR3 coding DNA: TGTGCCAGCAGGGGACAGGGGAGCGGGACCTACAATGAGCAGTTCTTC. It yields the protein CASRGQGSGTYNEQFF.

The rearrangement links TRBV30 to TRBJ2-1, with a tentative D call TRBD2 (7 bases). In germline, CDR1 is GTSNPN, CDR2 SVGIG (reference sequence). This CDR3 is 15 amino acids long. The CDR3 here is CAQGGGPSSYNEQFF. CDR3 bases: TGTGCTCAGGGCGGGGGCCCGAGCTCCTACAATGAGCAGTTCTTC. Based on the CDR3 plus reference TRBV30 and TRBJ2-1, the full variable domain is SQTIHQWPATLVQPVGSPLSLECTVEGTSNPNLYWYRQAAGRGLQLLFYSVGIGQISSEVPQNLSASRPQDRQFILSSKKLLLSDSGFYLCAQGGGPSSYNEQFFGPGTRLTVL.

The genes are TRBV6-6 and TRBJ1-1, with 10 nucleotides matching TRBD1. CDR3 length: 15 residues. The V segment lost 5 bases and the J segment 3 bases; nucleotides outside the gene matches: 6. The V gene's germline CDR1 is MNHNY and CDR2 SVGAGI (reference sequence). The CDR3 bases are TGTGCCAGCAGTCCGGGACAGGGGCGGCACACTGAAGCTTTCTTT. Amino acids: CASSPGQGRHTEAFF.

The chain's CDR3 is CASSPGQGREQYV. The CDR3 bases are TGTGCCAGCAGCCCCGGACAGGGCCGCGAGCAGTACGTC. The genes are TRBV7-3 and TRBJ2-7; TRBD1 aligns across 8 bases. V lost 5 bases, J lost 6 bases, and 6 bases stayed unmatched. This CDR3 has 13 residues. The germline V gene has CDR1 SGHTA and CDR2 FQGTGA.

The rearrangement joins TRBV28 to TRBJ1-5, with no clear D. V lost 3 bases, J lost 0 bases, and 9 bases lay in between. This CDR3 is built from 15 residues. Germline V gene lookup returns CDR1 MDHEN and CDR2 SYDVKM. CDR3 sequence reads: CASSLVPYSNQPQHF. Written as DNA, the CDR3 is TGTGCCAGCAGTTTGGTTCCGTATAGCAATCAGCCCCAGCATTTT.